This paragraph reports one T cell receptor (beta chain). Its antigen is undetermined. Quantitative 5'-RACE with molecular barcodes produced the TCR beta libraries. TCRdb passed the 5' RACE reads through MiXCR, listing each CDR3 protein once. In the table there are around 320,000 distinct CDR3 sequences, more than 20% of which are singletons. The germline V gene encodes CDR1 SEHNR and CDR2 FQNEAQ (reference sequence). Deletions cut 5 bases from V and 6 bases from J, with 14 bases between. The CDR3 sequence is 13 residues long. The data stem from a study of CD8 T cells in ankylosing spondylitis. Whole-study results and caveats: Roughly eight highly homologous variants made up a TCR beta motif, and this motif appeared characteristic of ankylosing spondylitis blood. Clones linked to disease were reported to show significant enrichment in matched ankylosing spondylitis synovial fluid. As for the disease-linked clones, they showed a CD8+ phenotype and occurred at relatively low frequencies in peripheral blood.

This sequence was found in a female donor with ankylosing spondylitis or in good health (not recorded which). The chain is built from TRBV7-9 and TRBJ2-7; D may be TRBD2 (5 bases). The specimen was blood, either unsorted or a sorted T cell fraction (not recorded which). The CDR3 sequence is CASSPRAASEQYF. In DNA form, the CDR3 reads TGTGCCAGCAGCCCGAGGGCCGCCTCCGAGCAGTACTTC.